Sequencing of this T cell receptor beta chain was carried out in a study of blood T cell repertoires in COVID-19. About the research overall: The United States, Italy and Spain were the sources of the acute and convalescent COVID-19 samples. Sources were T cells, B-cell-depleted T cells, or PBMCs; the material itself was cDNA or gDNA.

This CDR3 is built from 17 residues. Trimming removed 6 bases from V and 1 base from J; junction bases left unmatched: 12. Germline CDR1 reads ENHRY; CDR2 reads SYGVKD. In the source study's methods: Quantification of nucleated cells was approximated via reference gene primer amplification. Only in-frame clones appear in the TCRdb table, and some are missing; sequencing was by immunoSEQ multiplex PCR. V, J and clone size derive from that table, while D and trimming were established from the DNA sequence. The sample has roughly 140,000 clones; approximately 90% are singletons. The chain is built from TRBV10-3 and TRBJ2-3; 8 bases agree with TRBD1. The TCR was taken from a woman in her 70s with acute or convalescent COVID-19. What was sequenced was peripheral blood. The CDR3 DNA reads as TGTGCCATCAGCCGCTATCTCCCGGGACAGGGCACAGATACGCAGTATTTT. Translated, it gives CAISRYLPGQGTDTQYF.